Following are 29 T cell receptor beta chains from one sample sequenced in a study of control samples from healthy donors and cancer patients. Sequenced by immunoSEQ multiplex PCR; TCRdb stores in-frame clones only, minus some. In the table there are some 71,000 clones, approximately 90% of which are singletons. Sequenced sample: PBMCs. These receptors all stem from a man in his 60s with colorectal cancer.

The CDR3 region has the DNA TGTGCCAGCAGTTTAAAGTACAGCTCCTACGAGCAGTACTTC. It yields the protein CASSLKYSSYEQYF. J is TRBJ2-7 and V is TRBV27; D not certain. Trimming pared 2 bases from V and 0 bases from J, leaving 8 bases between. This CDR3 has 14 residues. From germline, CDR1 is MNHEY and CDR2 SMNVEV (reference sequence).

The V call is TRBV5-4, the J call TRBJ1-2, with no clear D. The V gene lost 0 bases and the J gene lost 2 bases, with 14 bases spanning the gap. The CDR3 is 16 residues long. CDR1 SGHNT and CDR2 YYREEE come from the germline V gene (reference sequence). The CDR3 region is CASSLAEGSSNYGYTF. CDR3 sequence (DNA): TGTGCCAGCAGCTTGGCTGAGGGAAGCTCAAACTATGGCTACACCTTC.

The J gene is TRBJ2-1, the V gene TRBV6-2 or TRBV6-3; 14 nucleotides line up with TRBD2. The CDR3 runs to 17 residues. Germline CDR1 reads MNHEY; CDR2 reads SVGEGT. The J segment lost 7 bases and the V segment lost 2 bases, leaving 7 bases of the junction unmatched. The CDR3, as DNA: TGTGCCAGCAGTTACGGACTAGCGGGGGGTTTCAGGAATGAGCAGTTCTTC. Amino acid sequence: CASSYGLAGGFRNEQFF.

The chain joins TRBV5-4 to TRBJ2-1, with 8 bases fitting TRBD2. Per germline, CDR1 SGHNT and CDR2 YYREEE (reference sequence). V dropped 2 bases and J dropped 4; count of bases not matched to a gene: 5. This CDR3 region has 15 residues. CDR3 loop: CASSFAGGGYNEQFF. The CDR3 DNA reads TGTGCCAGCAGCTTCGCGGGGGGCGGATACAATGAGCAGTTCTTC.

This rearrangement joins TRBV28 to TRBJ2-1, with 10 bases fitting TRBD1. This CDR3 spans 15 amino acids. V dropped 5 bases and J dropped 4; count of bases not matched to a gene: 5. From germline, CDR1 is MDHEN and CDR2 SYDVKM. CDR3 amino acids: CASSPRDRGYNEQFF. CDR3 nucleotide sequence: TGTGCCAGCAGTCCCCGGGACAGGGGATACAATGAGCAGTTCTTC.

The V and J genes are TRBV10-1 and TRBJ1-1; the match to TRBD1 covers 9 bases. V trimming: 1 base; J trimming: 5 bases; junction bases outside the gene matches: 5. Germline values: CDR1 WNHNN, CDR2 SYGVQD (reference sequence). CDR3 length equals 15 residues. Here the CDR3 reads CASSELQGARTEAFF. In DNA, the CDR3 is TGCGCCAGCAGTGAGTTACAGGGGGCGCGGACTGAAGCTTTCTTT.

This chain connects TRBV15 to TRBJ1-1; D is undetermined. This CDR3 has 15 amino acids. V lost 1 base and J 1 base, leaving 10 bases between the germline ends. Per germline, CDR1 LNHNV and CDR2 YYDKDF (reference sequence). The CDR3 DNA reads TGTGCCACCAGCAGAGGATCGTGGGGGAACACTGAAGCTTTCTTT. It yields the protein CATSRGSWGNTEAFF.

The rearrangement uses TRBV12-5 and TRBJ2-2; D not resolved. The CDR3 is 12 residues long. The germline CDR1 and CDR2 sequences are LGHNT and FRNRAP. With 3 bases removed from V and 3 bases from J, the gap between germline ends came to 2 bases. Here the CDR3 reads CASGFHTGELFF. In nucleotides, the CDR3 is TGTGCTAGTGGTTTCCACACCGGGGAGCTGTTTTTT. The full variable domain, its missing parts supplied by reference TRBV12-5 and TRBJ2-2, is DARVTQTPRHKVTEMGQEVTMRCQPILGHNTVFWYRQTMMQGLELLAYFRNRAPLDDSGMPKDRFSAEMPDATLATLKIQPSEPRDSAVYFCASGFHTGELFFGEGSRLTVL.

The chain links TRBV5-1 to TRBJ1-1; D ambiguous. The CDR3 has 13 amino acids. Germline CDR1 and CDR2: SGHRS and YFSETQ. Trimming removed 0 bases at V and 4 bases at J, with 7 bases between. The CDR3 bases are TGCGCCAGCAGCTTGGGAGGGAGCACTGAAGCTTTCTTT. It specifies CASSLGGSTEAFF.

The chain combines TRBV7-2 with TRBJ2-2; D gene uncertain. Germline CDR1 SGHTA, CDR2 FQGNSA. This CDR3 has 16 residues. Trimming stripped 4 bases from V and 1 base from J, with 13 bases between. The CDR3 here is CASSSRYSQNTGELFF. DNA for the CDR3: TGTGCCAGCAGCTCCAGGTATAGCCAGAACACCGGGGAGCTGTTTTTT.

The gene calls are TRBV29-1 and TRBJ1-3; D gene uncertain. CDR3 length: 14 amino acids. The V gene's germline CDR1 is SQVTM and CDR2 ANQGSEA. Trimming stripped 4 bases from V and 1 base from J, with 11 bases between. In DNA, the CDR3 is TGCAGCGTTGTCGATACCGGGTCTGGAAACACCATATATTTT. Amino acid sequence: CSVVDTGSGNTIYF.

This rearrangement joins TRBV21-1 to TRBJ1-3; TRBD1 was called by the table and not checked on the DNA. TRBV21-1 is a recognized pseudogene. The CDR3 runs to 19 residues. The CDR3 coding sequence is TGTGCCAGCAGCAAAGACAGCCCGACAGGGCCGGCCGCTGGAAACACCATATATTTT. Its protein product is CASSKDSPTGPAAGNTIYF.

This clone was counted a single time. This chain joins TRBV7-3 and TRBJ1-2, with D tentatively TRBD1 (5 bases). V was trimmed by 3 bases and J by 7 bases, leaving 18 bases between them. The germline V gene has CDR1 SGHTA and CDR2 FQGTGA. This CDR3 has 15 amino acids. The CDR3 DNA is TGTGCCAGCAGCTTGGGGCCGGCCCCGACTCCTGGCTACACCTTC. Its protein product is CASSLGPAPTPGYTF.

The V and J genes are TRBV4-2 and TRBJ1-1; no firm D call. This CDR3 has 16 residues. With 0 bases removed from V and 3 bases from J, the gap between germline ends came to 14 bases. The germline gives CDR1 LGHNA, CDR2 YNFKEQ. In DNA form, the CDR3 reads TGTGCCAGCAGCCAAGATGTGAATTTATGGGACACTGAAGCTTTCTTT. Amino acids: CASSQDVNLWDTEAFF.

The V call is TRBV5-6, the J call TRBJ1-1; 9 positions match TRBD1. Losses at the gene ends were 4 bases for V and 3 bases for J; bases not matched to a gene: 16. The V gene's germline CDR1 is SGHDT and CDR2 YYEEEE. The CDR3 is 18 residues long. CDR3 DNA sequence: TGTGCCAGCAGCCGCCGGGACAGGGTGCGACTGGGGGACACTGAAGCTTTCTTT. Translation: CASSRRDRVRLGDTEAFF.

CDR3 DNA: TGTGCCAGCGCCGGCGGAACCTACGAGCAGTACTTC. Translation gives CASAGGTYEQYF. The chain uses TRBV25-1 and TRBJ2-7; D is unresolved. The ends were cut back, 8 bases at V and 2 bases at J, with 10 bases in the middle. CDR1 and CDR2 (germline): MGHDK, SYGVNS. This CDR3 region has 12 residues.

This sequence joins TRBV7-9 and TRBJ1-2, with D tentatively TRBD1 (5 bases). Trimming removed 3 bases from V and 7 bases from J, with 15 bases in between. The CDR3 covers 14 residues. Germline assignment: CDR1 SEHNR and CDR2 FQNEAQ (reference sequence). The CDR3 nucleotides read TGTGCCAGCAGCTTGCCCCGCACGGGGACTGGCTACACCTTC. Its protein product is CASSLPRTGTGYTF.

This clone was counted a few times. The J gene is TRBJ1-1, the V gene TRBV5-6, with a possible D match to TRBD1 (5 bases). The V end lost 5 bases, the J end lost 7 bases, and 15 bases lay between the germline ends. CDR3 length: 13 residues. Germline CDR1 is SGHDT and CDR2 is YYEEEE. Written as DNA, the CDR3 is TGTGCCAGCAGATGGGTTGAGGGGATTGAAGCTTTCTTT. Translating it yields CASRWVEGIEAFF.

V gene TRBV10-3 combines with J gene TRBJ1-2; D call uncertain. Germline CDR1 is ENHRY and CDR2 is SYGVKD. This CDR3 has 12 residues. With 0 bases removed from V and 8 bases from J, the gap between germline ends came to 7 bases. As DNA, the CDR3 is TGTGCCATCAGTGAGTCAGTGGAGGGCTACACCTTC. It translates to CAISESVEGYTF.

The chain carries TRBV6-5 and TRBJ2-2, with 7 bases lining up with TRBD2. This CDR3 comprises 16 residues. Per germline, CDR1 MNHEY and CDR2 SVGAGI. Trimming removed 0 bases from V and 3 bases from J; junction bases left unmatched: 4. The DNA for the CDR3 is TGTGCCAGCAGTTACTCGGGCCGGGGGGACACCGGGGAGCTGTTTTTT. Translation: CASSYSGRGDTGELFF.

The rearrangement links TRBV2 to TRBJ1-5; the D gene is possibly TRBD1 (5 bases). The CDR3 contains 14 residues. Germline CDR1 SNHLY, CDR2 FYNNEI. V shed 4 bases and J shed 0 bases, with 7 bases lying between them. CDR3 sequence (DNA): TGTGCCAGCAGTGGGGGCCCTAGCAATCAGCCCCAGCATTTT. Protein product: CASSGGPSNQPQHF.

The chain has TRBV4-1 and TRBJ2-7, with D perhaps TRBD1 (5 bases). From germline, CDR1 is MGHRA and CDR2 YSYEKL. Trimming shortened V by 0 bases and J by 4 bases, and 10 bases separated the two germline ends. The CDR3 runs to 14 residues. The CDR3 DNA is TGCGCCAGCAGCCAAGACAGGGTGTCGTACGAGCAGTACTTC. Translation gives CASSQDRVSYEQYF.

This chain links TRBV4-3 with TRBJ2-1, with a weak D call TRBD1 (5 bases). Germline CDR1 reads LGHNA; CDR2 reads YSLEER. V was trimmed by 4 bases and J by 4 bases, leaving 14 bases between them. This CDR3 spans 15 amino acids. Written as DNA, the CDR3 is TGCGCCAGCAGCCCAGAGCAGGGATCGTACAATGAGCAGTTCTTC. Translation gives CASSPEQGSYNEQFF.

The V call is TRBV3-1 (or the pseudogene TRBV3-2), the J call TRBJ2-3; 7 nucleotides align to TRBD2. The CDR3 runs to 16 residues. V was clipped by 5 bases and J by 3 bases; unmatched bases: 11. CDR1 is LGHDT, CDR2 YNNKEL, per germline (reference sequence). CDR3 residues: CASSSRTSSGTDTQYF. The CDR3 DNA follows: TGTGCCAGCAGCTCAAGGACTAGTTCGGGGACAGATACGCAGTATTTT.

This sequence joins TRBV19 and TRBJ1-1, with 7 bases aligning to TRBD1. This CDR3 region has 13 residues. Trimming removed 6 bases from V and 5 bases from J; junction bases left unmatched: 6. Germline CDR1 LNHDA, CDR2 SQIVND (reference sequence). The CDR3 sequence is CASRPQGLTEAFF. The DNA for the CDR3 is TGTGCCAGTAGACCACAGGGGTTGACTGAAGCTTTCTTT.

In this sample, this clone turned up once. The V call is TRBV7-9, the J call TRBJ1-2; the D gene is possibly TRBD1 (6 bases). From germline, CDR1 is SEHNR and CDR2 FQNEAQ (reference sequence). CDR3 length: 15 residues. Trimming removed 3 bases at V and 4 bases at J, with 15 bases between. Written as DNA, the CDR3 is TGTGCCAGCAGCTTGCGGGACATACCTCTCTATGGCTACACCTTC. Protein sequence: CASSLRDIPLYGYTF.

The chain employs TRBV5-1 and TRBJ1-2; 12 bases fit TRBD1. The CDR3 runs 15 residues. V lost 6 bases to trimming and J lost 0 bases; unmatched junction nucleotides: 3. CDR1 and CDR2 from the germline V gene are SGHRS and YFSETQ. CDR3 protein: CASKWDRGPNYGYTF. In nucleotides, the CDR3 is TGCGCCAGCAAGTGGGACAGGGGGCCTAACTATGGCTACACCTTC.

V and J are TRBV6-5 and TRBJ2-3, with D uncertain. In germline, CDR1 is MNHEY, CDR2 SVGAGI. The CDR3 runs 14 residues. Trimming cost V 0 bases and J 5 bases, with 9 bases left between them. CDR3 DNA sequence: TGTGCCAGCAGTTACTCGCGCAGCCAAGATACGCAGTATTTT. Translation gives CASSYSRSQDTQYF.

J is TRBJ1-5 and V is TRBV6-1; the D gene is possibly TRBD1 (5 bases). This CDR3 has 17 residues. Germline V CDR1 and CDR2: MNHNS, SASEGT. V was pared by 4 bases and J by 1 base, with 17 bases between. The CDR3 loop is CASSGRDPTWSNQPQHF. The CDR3 nucleotides read TGTGCCAGCAGTGGCAGGGACCCTACTTGGAGCAATCAGCCCCAGCATTTT.